The 7 T cell receptor beta chains in this list originate from one sample, sequenced in a study of blood T cell repertoires in COVID-19. Profiled with immunoSEQ multiplex PCR; TCRdb holds only in-frame clones, not every one. The sample records under 500,000 clones, approximately 90% being singletons. The sample was PBMCs or T cells enriched from blood (not recorded which). These receptors were collected from a woman aged 18-35 years with acute COVID-19.

The V gene is TRBV6-6, the J gene TRBJ1-2; 9 bases are a match to TRBD1. Germline V gene sequence: CDR1 MNHNY, CDR2 SVGAGI (reference sequence). V was clipped by 6 bases and J by 5 bases; unmatched bases: 7. This CDR3 region has 14 residues. The CDR3 sequence is CASRPGQGPYGYTF. CDR3 coding DNA: TGTGCCAGCAGGCCGGGACAGGGACCATATGGCTACACCTTC.

The J gene is TRBJ2-3, the V gene TRBV20-1; 10 nucleotides line up with TRBD2. CDR1 is DFQATT, CDR2 SNEGSKA, per germline (reference sequence). J gave up 0 bases and V 3 bases, and 9 bases lay outside the gene matches. CDR3 size: 17 residues. DNA for the CDR3: TGCAGTGCTAGTTGGCTAGCGGGAGCCTCTAGCACAGATACGCAGTATTTT. As protein: CSASWLAGASSTDTQYF.

The chain couples TRBV5-4 to TRBJ2-7, with a possible D match to TRBD1 (5 bases). The germline gives CDR1 SGHNT, CDR2 YYREEE (reference sequence). V was shortened by 4 bases and J by 3 bases, with 8 bases between the two germline ends. This CDR3 contains 12 residues. This CDR3 reads CASSRGVYEQYF. In DNA, the CDR3 is TGTGCCAGCAGCAGGGGCGTCTACGAGCAGTACTTC.

CDR3 bases: TGTGCCAGCAGTTACGGATGGCTAGCGGAGGAGACCCAGTACTTC. Its protein is CASSYGWLAEETQYF. The chain couples TRBV6-5 to TRBJ2-5, with 7 positions matching TRBD2. The V gene end was trimmed by 2 bases and the J gene end by 5 bases; junction bases not matched to a gene: 8. CDR3 size: 15 residues. The germline gives CDR1 MNHEY, CDR2 SVGAGI.

This sequence joins TRBV13 and TRBJ1-3; 7 positions agree with TRBD1. Germline-derived CDR1 and CDR2 are PRHDT and FYEKMQ (reference sequence). The length of the CDR3 is 16 residues. With V trimmed by 4 bases and J by 2 bases, 8 bases remained unmatched. CDR3 sequence (DNA): TGTGCCAGCAGCTCCCTTGACAGGGCTGCTGGAAACACCATATATTTT. Protein: CASSSLDRAAGNTIYF. Full variable domain (outside the CDR3, taken from reference TRBV13 and TRBJ1-3): AAGVIQSPRHLIKEKRETATLKCYPIPRHDTVYWYQQGPGQDPQFLISFYEKMQSDKGSIPDRFSAQQFSDYHSELNMSSLELGDSALYFCASSSLDRAAGNTIYFGEGSWLTVV.

V and J are TRBV27 and TRBJ1-1; 7 bases match TRBD1. Unmatched junction bases numbered 10, after V lost 8 bases and J lost 4 bases. CDR3 length equals 14 residues. Germline assignment: CDR1 MNHEY and CDR2 SMNVEV (reference sequence). This chain's CDR3 is CASHTGEEGTEAFF. CDR3 bases: TGTGCCAGCCATACAGGGGAGGAGGGCACTGAAGCTTTCTTT.

The chain employs TRBV28 and TRBJ1-2; TRBD1 matches at 7 bases. The CDR3 contains 16 residues. With 3 bases clipped from V and 6 bases from J, the junction kept 13 bases outside the gene matches. Germline V CDR1 and CDR2: MDHEN, SYDVKM. The CDR3 spells CASSFAGRGIINGYTF. The CDR3 DNA is TGTGCCAGCAGTTTTGCGGGCAGGGGGATTATTAATGGCTACACCTTC.